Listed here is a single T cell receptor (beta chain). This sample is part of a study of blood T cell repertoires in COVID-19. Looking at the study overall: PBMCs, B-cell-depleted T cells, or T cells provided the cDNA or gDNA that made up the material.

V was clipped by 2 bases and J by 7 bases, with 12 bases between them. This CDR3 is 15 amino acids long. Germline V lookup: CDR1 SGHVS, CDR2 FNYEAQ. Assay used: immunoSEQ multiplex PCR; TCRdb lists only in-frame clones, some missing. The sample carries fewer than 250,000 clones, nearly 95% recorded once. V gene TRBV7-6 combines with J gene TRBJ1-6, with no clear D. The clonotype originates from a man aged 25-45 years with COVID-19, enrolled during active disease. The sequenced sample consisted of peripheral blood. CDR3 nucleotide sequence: TGTGCCAGCAGCTTATTAGAACCTTGGAATTCACCCCTCCACTTT. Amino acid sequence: CASSLLEPWNSPLHF.